This entry concerns a single T cell receptor (beta chain). In the authors' workflow: Cell counts per sample came from amplifying reference gene primers. Assay: immunoSEQ multiplex PCR; the TCRdb copy retains only in-frame clones and omits some. Clone size and the V and J calls come from that table; the DNA yielded D and trimming. The table shows roughly 30,000 clones, with 60% to 80% occurring only once. This sample stems from a study of blood T cell repertoires in COVID-19. Study in general: The origin of the acute and convalescent COVID-19 samples was the United States, Italy and Spain. The analysed material was cDNA or gDNA that came from T cells, B-cell-depleted T cells, or PBMCs.

Trimming cost V 5 bases and J 2 bases, with 16 bases left between them. The CDR3 is made up of 16 amino acids. Germline lookup yields CDR1 MNHEY and CDR2 SMNVEV (reference sequence). The TCR originated in a woman aged 55-70 years with acute or convalescent COVID-19. Sequenced sample: peripheral blood. The chain uses TRBV27 and TRBJ1-5; the D gene is possibly TRBD1 (5 bases). The CDR3 region is CASSPTWGGGNQPQHF. In DNA form, the CDR3 reads TGTGCCAGCAGTCCGACATGGGGGGGTGGCAATCAGCCCCAGCATTTT.